This TCR beta chain was sequenced in a study of early T cells in non-severe SARS-CoV-2 infection. Across the whole study: Bulk RNA from unsorted whole blood was sequenced; chains were unpaired.

This clonotype was found a few times. Via MiXCR, TCRdb re-called the 5' RACE reads, giving one row per CDR3 protein. The table lists tens of thousands of distinct CDR3 sequences, 9.5% to 15% of them singletons, with less than 2% in the top ten. The sequence was collected from an adult who was a healthcare worker with PCR-confirmed SARS-CoV-2 infection or an uninfected control (not recorded which). Sample: whole blood.

The CDR3 sequence: CSAGPRFGLTNEKLFF. As DNA, the CDR3 is TGCAGTGCTGGACCCCGTTTTGGGCTAACTAATGAAAAACTGTTTTTT. This chain joins TRBV20-1 and TRBJ1-4; D gene unclear. Trimming left V 5 bases short and J 1 base short, with 17 bases between. From germline, CDR1 is DFQATT and CDR2 SNEGSKA (reference sequence). The CDR3 is 16 residues long.